The 13 T cell receptor beta chains given below trace back to one sample, sequenced in a study of cytomegalovirus exposure and HLA in healthy donors. The PCR employed 60 Vbeta primers together with 13 Jbeta primers. Libraries were prepared by immunoSEQ multiplex PCR; TCRdb keeps only in-frame clonotypes and omits some of them. The repertoire holds a few hundred thousand clones, with over 60% as singletons. The sequenced sample consisted of PBMCs. The receptors derive from a young man in good health and CMV-seronegative.

This clone was detected only once. The chain joins TRBV7-3 to TRBJ1-5, with a weak D call TRBD1 (6 bases). This CDR3 has 15 amino acids. Trimming took off 8 bases at V and 6 bases at J, with 20 bases between the two ends. Looked up from germline, CDR1 is SGHTA and CDR2 is FQGTGA. CDR3 sequence reads: CASRPGELRSQPQHF. The CDR3 DNA is TGTGCCAGCCGGCCAGGGGAGTTGAGGAGTCAGCCCCAGCATTTT. The full variable domain, in which reference TRBV7-3 and TRBJ1-5 provide the parts outside the CDR3, is GAGVSQTPSNKVTEKGKYVELRCDPISGHTALYWYRQSLGQGPEFLIYFQGTGAADDSGLPNDRFFAVRPEGSVSTLKIQRTERGDSAVYLCASRPGELRSQPQHFGDGTRLSIL.

V usage is TRBV4-3 and J usage is TRBJ1-6, with unresolved D. The CDR3 runs 15 residues. The V gene lost 0 bases and the J gene lost 9 bases, with 12 bases spanning the gap. Germline V gene lookup returns CDR1 LGHNA and CDR2 YSLEER. CDR3 protein: CASSQESGVGSPLHF. In nucleotides, the CDR3 is TGCGCCAGCAGCCAAGAGTCCGGGGTAGGTTCACCCCTCCACTTT.

The CDR3 sequence is CASSLWGTSGRTNNEQFF. The DNA for the CDR3 is TGTGCCAGCAGTTTATGGGGAACTAGCGGGAGGACCAACAATGAGCAGTTCTTC. The rearrangement joins TRBV27 to TRBJ2-1; 12 nucleotides align to TRBD2. The germline V gene has CDR1 MNHEY and CDR2 SMNVEV (reference sequence). V trimming: 1 base; J trimming: 5 bases; junction bases outside the gene matches: 9. This CDR3 has 18 residues.

V usage is TRBV5-6 and J usage is TRBJ2-7; 12 nucleotides line up with TRBD2. CDR3 length: 15 amino acids. Germline values: CDR1 SGHDT, CDR2 YYEEEE. V was pared by 1 base and J by 7 bases, with 6 bases of the junction left unmatched. The CDR3 sequence: CASSLSGLAGNEQYF. The CDR3 bases are TGTGCCAGCAGCTTGTCCGGACTAGCGGGGAATGAGCAGTACTTC.

This clone was recorded only once. This chain connects TRBV19 to TRBJ1-3; D is unclear. The CDR3 contains 15 residues. In germline, CDR1 is LNHDA, CDR2 SQIVND (reference sequence). The V end lost 8 bases, the J end lost 0 bases, and 14 bases lay between the germline ends. In nucleotides, the CDR3 is TGTGCCAGTCGGACTACGACGCGCTCTGGAAACACCATATATTTT. Translated: CASRTTTRSGNTIYF.

The chain couples TRBV6-1 to TRBJ2-3, with D perhaps TRBD1 (6 bases). CDR1 MNHNS and CDR2 SASEGT come from the germline V gene. Deletions cut 2 bases from V and 0 bases from J, with 9 bases between. The CDR3 sequence is 15 residues long. CDR3 DNA: TGTGCCAGCAGTGAAACGGGACACAGCACAGATACGCAGTATTTT. Translated: CASSETGHSTDTQYF.

The chain has TRBV4-1 and TRBJ2-2; no reliable D call. Germline loops: CDR1 MGHRA, CDR2 YSYEKL. V gave up 0 bases and J gave up 5 bases, with 7 bases separating them. The CDR3 has 14 residues. CDR3 bases: TGCGCCAGCAGCCAAGATTTTACAACCGGGGAGCTGTTTTTT. This gives the protein CASSQDFTTGELFF.

The CDR3 loop is CASSHPLMGIYGYTF. The CDR3 region has the DNA TGCGCCAGCAGCCATCCCCTGATGGGCATCTATGGCTACACCTTC. The chain joins TRBV4-1 to TRBJ1-2; D ambiguous. Trimming removed 3 bases from V and 4 bases from J, with 15 bases in between. The CDR3 loop spans 15 amino acids. Germline V CDR1 and CDR2: MGHRA, YSYEKL.

The chain recombines TRBV7-2 with TRBJ1-3, with D unclear. The germline gives CDR1 SGHTA, CDR2 FQGNSA. This CDR3 is 14 amino acids long. V was clipped by 1 base and J by 2 bases, with 6 bases between them. The CDR3 DNA reads TGTGCCAGCAGCTTAGAAAGAGCTGGAAACACCATATATTTT. Translated, it gives CASSLERAGNTIYF.

This chain uses TRBV4-3 with TRBJ2-1; possibly TRBD1 for D (5 bases). V lost 2 bases, J lost 9 bases, and 14 bases lay in between. CDR1 and CDR2 from the germline V gene are LGHNA and YSLEER. The CDR3 has 14 amino acids. The DNA for the CDR3 is TGCGCCAGCAGCCAAAAAGACAGAAGCAGTGAGCAGTTCTTC. As protein: CASSQKDRSSEQFF.

CDR3 residues: CAWSIGTHSYEQYF. For the CDR3, the DNA is TGTGCCTGGAGTATTGGGACACACTCCTACGAGCAGTACTTC. The rearrangement uses TRBV30 and TRBJ2-7, with D perhaps TRBD1 (6 bases). Deletions cut 2 bases from V and 0 bases from J, with 11 bases between. The germline gives CDR1 GTSNPN, CDR2 SVGIG (reference sequence). The CDR3 has 14 amino acids.

The count of this clone is one. This chain uses TRBV7-3 with TRBJ2-1; TRBD2 matches 9 bases. The V gene end was trimmed by 3 bases and the J gene end by 1 base; junction bases not matched to a gene: 7. The germline V gene has CDR1 SGHTA and CDR2 FQGTGA. The CDR3 extends over 17 amino acids. In nucleotides, the CDR3 is TGTGCCAGCAGCTTGGGGTGGCGGGGGGGATCCTACAATGAGCAGTTCTTC. Translated: CASSLGWRGGSYNEQFF.

This clone has just a few counts. V usage is TRBV5-4 and J usage is TRBJ2-2, with D perhaps matching TRBD2 (7 bases). CDR1 SGHNT and CDR2 YYREEE come from the germline V gene (reference sequence). The CDR3 runs to 14 residues. Trimming took 3 bases from V and 5 from J, leaving 11 bases between them. Here the CDR3 reads CASSSGEGTGELFF. The CDR3 DNA sequence: TGTGCCAGCAGCTCAGGGGAGGGTACCGGGGAGCTGTTTTTT.